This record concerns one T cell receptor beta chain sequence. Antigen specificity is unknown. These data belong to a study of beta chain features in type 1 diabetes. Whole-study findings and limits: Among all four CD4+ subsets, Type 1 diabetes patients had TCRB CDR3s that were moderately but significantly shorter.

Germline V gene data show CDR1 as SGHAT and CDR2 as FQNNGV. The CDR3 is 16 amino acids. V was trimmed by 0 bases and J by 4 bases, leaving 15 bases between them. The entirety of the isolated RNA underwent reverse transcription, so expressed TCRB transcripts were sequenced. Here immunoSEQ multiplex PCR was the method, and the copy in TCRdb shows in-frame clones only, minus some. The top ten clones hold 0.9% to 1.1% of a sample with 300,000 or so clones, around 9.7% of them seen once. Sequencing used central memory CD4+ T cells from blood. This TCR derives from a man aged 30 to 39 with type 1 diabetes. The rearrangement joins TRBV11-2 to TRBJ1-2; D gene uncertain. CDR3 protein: CASSLDLVVSTYGYTF. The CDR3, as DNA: TGTGCCAGCAGCTTAGATCTCGTGGTGTCCACCTATGGCTACACCTTC.